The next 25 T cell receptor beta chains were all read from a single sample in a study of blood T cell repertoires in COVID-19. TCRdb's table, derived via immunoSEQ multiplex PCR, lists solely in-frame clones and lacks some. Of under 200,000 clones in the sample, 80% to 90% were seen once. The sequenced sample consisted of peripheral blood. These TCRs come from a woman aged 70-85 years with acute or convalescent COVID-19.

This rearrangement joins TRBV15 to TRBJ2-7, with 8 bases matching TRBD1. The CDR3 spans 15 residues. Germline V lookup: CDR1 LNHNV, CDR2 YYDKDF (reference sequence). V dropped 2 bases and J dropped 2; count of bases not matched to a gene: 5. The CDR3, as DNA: TGTGCCACCAGCAGATGGACAGGGCCTACCTACGAGCAGTACTTC. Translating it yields CATSRWTGPTYEQYF. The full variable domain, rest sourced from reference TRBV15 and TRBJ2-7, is DAMVIQNPRYQVTQFGKPVTLSCSQTLNHNVMYWYQQKSSQAPKLLFHYYDKDFNNEADTPDNFQSRRPNTSFCFLDIRSPGLGDTAMYLCATSRWTGPTYEQYFGPGTRLTVT.

CDR3 sequence reads: CASSLQSGKNIQYF. CDR3 sequence (DNA): TGTGCCAGCAGTTTACAGTCAGGCAAAAACATTCAGTACTTC. The genes are TRBV27 and TRBJ2-4; unclear D gene. The CDR3 runs 14 residues. The germline V gene encodes CDR1 MNHEY and CDR2 SMNVEV (reference sequence). V was pared by 2 bases and J by 3 bases, with 8 bases between.

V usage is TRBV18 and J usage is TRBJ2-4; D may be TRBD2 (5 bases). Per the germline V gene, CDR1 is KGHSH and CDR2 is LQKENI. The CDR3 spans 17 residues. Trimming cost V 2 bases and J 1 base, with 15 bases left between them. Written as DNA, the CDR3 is TGTGCCAGCTCACCAGAGGGCCCTCCATCGGCCAAAAACATTCAGTACTTC. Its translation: CASSPEGPPSAKNIQYF.

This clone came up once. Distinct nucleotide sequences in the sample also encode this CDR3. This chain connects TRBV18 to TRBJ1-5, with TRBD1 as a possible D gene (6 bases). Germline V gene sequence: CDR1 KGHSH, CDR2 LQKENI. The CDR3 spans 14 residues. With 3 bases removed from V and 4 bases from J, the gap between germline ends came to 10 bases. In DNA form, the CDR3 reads TGTGCCAGCTCACCGACAGGTTTAAATCAGCCCCAGCATTTT. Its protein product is CASSPTGLNQPQHF.

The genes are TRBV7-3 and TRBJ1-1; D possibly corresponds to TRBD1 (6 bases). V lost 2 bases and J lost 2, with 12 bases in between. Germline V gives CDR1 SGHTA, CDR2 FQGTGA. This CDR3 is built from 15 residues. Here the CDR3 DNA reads TGTGCCAGCAGCTTATCAGGGGCACGAAACACTGAAGCTTTCTTT. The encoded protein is CASSLSGARNTEAFF.

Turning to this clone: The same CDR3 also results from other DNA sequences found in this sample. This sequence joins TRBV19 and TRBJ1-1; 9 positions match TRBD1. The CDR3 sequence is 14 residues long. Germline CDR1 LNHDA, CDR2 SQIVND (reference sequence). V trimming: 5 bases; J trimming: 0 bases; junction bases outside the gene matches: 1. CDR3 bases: TGTGCCAGTAGTCGGACAGGGGTGAACACTGAAGCTTTCTTT. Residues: CASSRTGVNTEAFF.

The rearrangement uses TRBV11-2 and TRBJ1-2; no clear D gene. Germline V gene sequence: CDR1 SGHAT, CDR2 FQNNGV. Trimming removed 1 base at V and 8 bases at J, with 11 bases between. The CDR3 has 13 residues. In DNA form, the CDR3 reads TGTGCCAGCAGCTTAGGTAGTTTAAACGGCTACACCTTC. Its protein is CASSLGSLNGYTF.

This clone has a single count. For the CDR3, the DNA is TGTGCCAGCAGTTCTATGACAGGGAAGGGCTATGGCTACACCTTC. This sequence encodes CASSSMTGKGYGYTF. The V and J genes are TRBV7-9 and TRBJ1-2; TRBD1 agrees at 7 bases. Trimming took 6 bases from V and 4 from J; bases not matched to a gene: 11. The CDR3 has 15 amino acids. The germline V gene encodes CDR1 SEHNR and CDR2 FQNEAQ (reference sequence).

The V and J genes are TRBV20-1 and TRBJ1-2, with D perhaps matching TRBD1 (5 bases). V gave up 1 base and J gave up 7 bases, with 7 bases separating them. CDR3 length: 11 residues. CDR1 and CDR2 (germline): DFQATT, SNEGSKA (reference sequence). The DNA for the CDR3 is TGCAGTGCTAGAGTCGGGGGTGGCTACACCTTC. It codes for CSARVGGGYTF.

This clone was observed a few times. The CDR3 protein is CASGRQGARHEQYF. In DNA, the CDR3 is TGTGCCAGCGGTAGACAGGGGGCCAGGCACGAGCAGTACTTC. The chain links TRBV2 to TRBJ2-7, with 10 bases lining up with TRBD1. The CDR3 totals 14 residues. The germline V gene encodes CDR1 SNHLY and CDR2 FYNNEI. The J segment lost 5 bases and the V segment lost 8 bases, leaving 9 bases of the junction unmatched.

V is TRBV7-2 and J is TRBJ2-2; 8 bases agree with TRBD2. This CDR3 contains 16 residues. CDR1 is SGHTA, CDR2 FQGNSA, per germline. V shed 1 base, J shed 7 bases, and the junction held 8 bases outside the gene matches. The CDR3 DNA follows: TGTGCCAGCAGCTTAGGCGGGGGGACTCTGGACGGGGAGCTGTTTTTT. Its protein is CASSLGGGTLDGELFF.

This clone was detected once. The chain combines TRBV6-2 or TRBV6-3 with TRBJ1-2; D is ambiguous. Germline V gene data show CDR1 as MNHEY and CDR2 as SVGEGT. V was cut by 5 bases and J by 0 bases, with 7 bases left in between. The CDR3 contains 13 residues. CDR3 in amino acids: CASSPVANYGYTF. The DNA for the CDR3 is TGTGCCAGCAGTCCGGTCGCTAACTATGGCTACACCTTC.

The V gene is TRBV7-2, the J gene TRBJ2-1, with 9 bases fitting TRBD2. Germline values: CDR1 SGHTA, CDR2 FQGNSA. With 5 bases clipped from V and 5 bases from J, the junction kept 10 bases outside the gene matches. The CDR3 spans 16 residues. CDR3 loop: CASSREGGGANNEQFF. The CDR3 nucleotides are TGTGCCAGCAGCAGAGAAGGCGGGGGGGCCAACAATGAGCAGTTCTTC.

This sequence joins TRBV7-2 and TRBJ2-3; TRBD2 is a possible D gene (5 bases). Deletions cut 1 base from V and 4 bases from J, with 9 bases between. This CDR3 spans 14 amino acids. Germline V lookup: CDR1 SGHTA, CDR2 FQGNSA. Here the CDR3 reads CASSLGGSADTQYF. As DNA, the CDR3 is TGTGCCAGCAGCTTAGGAGGGAGCGCAGATACGCAGTATTTT.

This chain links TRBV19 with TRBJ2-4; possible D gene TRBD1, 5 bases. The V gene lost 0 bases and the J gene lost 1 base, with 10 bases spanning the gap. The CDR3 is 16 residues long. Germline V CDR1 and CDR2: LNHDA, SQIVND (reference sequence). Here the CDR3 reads CASSIEGPMAKNIQYF. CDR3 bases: TGTGCCAGTAGTATAGAGGGGCCTATGGCCAAAAACATTCAGTACTTC.

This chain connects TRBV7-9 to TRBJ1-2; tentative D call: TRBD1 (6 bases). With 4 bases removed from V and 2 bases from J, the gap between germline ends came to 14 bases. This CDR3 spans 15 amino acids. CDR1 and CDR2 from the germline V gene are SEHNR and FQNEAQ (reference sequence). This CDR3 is CASSSPEQGNYGYTF. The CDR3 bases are TGTGCCAGCAGCTCTCCGGAACAGGGCAACTATGGCTACACCTTC.

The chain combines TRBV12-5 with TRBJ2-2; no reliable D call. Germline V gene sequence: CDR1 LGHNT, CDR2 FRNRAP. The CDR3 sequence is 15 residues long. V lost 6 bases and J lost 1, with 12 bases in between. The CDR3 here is CASGSPFGNTGELFF. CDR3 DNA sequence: TGTGCTAGTGGCTCCCCCTTCGGGAACACCGGGGAGCTGTTTTTT. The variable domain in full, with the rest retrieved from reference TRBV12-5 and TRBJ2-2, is DARVTQTPRHKVTEMGQEVTMRCQPILGHNTVFWYRQTMMQGLELLAYFRNRAPLDDSGMPKDRFSAEMPDATLATLKIQPSEPRDSAVYFCASGSPFGNTGELFFGEGSRLTVL.

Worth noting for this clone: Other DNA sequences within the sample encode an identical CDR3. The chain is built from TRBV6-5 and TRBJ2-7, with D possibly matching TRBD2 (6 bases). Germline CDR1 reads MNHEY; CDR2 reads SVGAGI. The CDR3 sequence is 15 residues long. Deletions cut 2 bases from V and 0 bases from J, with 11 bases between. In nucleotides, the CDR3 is TGTGCCAGCAGTTACGGGCGGGGTAGCTCCTACGAGCAGTACTTC. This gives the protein CASSYGRGSSYEQYF.

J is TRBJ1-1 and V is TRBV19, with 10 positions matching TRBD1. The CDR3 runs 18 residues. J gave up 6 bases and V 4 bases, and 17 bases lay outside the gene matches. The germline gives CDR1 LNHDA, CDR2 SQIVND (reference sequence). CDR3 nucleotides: TGTGCCAGTAGTACCCGCTATAACACCGGGACAGGGGTGGCTGAAGCTTTCTTT. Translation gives CASSTRYNTGTGVAEAFF.

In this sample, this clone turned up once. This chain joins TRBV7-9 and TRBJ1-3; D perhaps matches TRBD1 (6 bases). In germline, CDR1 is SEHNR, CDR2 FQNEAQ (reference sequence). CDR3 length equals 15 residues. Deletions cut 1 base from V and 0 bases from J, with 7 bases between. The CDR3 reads CASSLGDNSGNTIYF. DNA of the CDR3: TGTGCCAGCAGCTTAGGGGACAACTCTGGAAACACCATATATTTT.

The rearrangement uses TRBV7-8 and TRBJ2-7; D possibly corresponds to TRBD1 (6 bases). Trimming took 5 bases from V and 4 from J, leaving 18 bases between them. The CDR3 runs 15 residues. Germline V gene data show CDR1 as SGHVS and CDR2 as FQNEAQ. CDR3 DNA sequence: TGTGCCAGCAGCCTCCGGGACAACTCCTTTTACGAGCAGTACTTC. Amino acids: CASSLRDNSFYEQYF.

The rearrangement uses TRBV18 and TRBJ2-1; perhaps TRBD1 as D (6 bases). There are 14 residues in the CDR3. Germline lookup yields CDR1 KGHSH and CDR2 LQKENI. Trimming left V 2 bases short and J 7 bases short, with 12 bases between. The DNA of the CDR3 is TGTGCCAGCTCACCAAGACAGGCGGAAAATGAGCAGTTCTTC. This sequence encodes CASSPRQAENEQFF.

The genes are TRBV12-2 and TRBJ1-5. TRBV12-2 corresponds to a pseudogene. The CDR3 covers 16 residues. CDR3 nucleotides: TGTGCAAGTCGCTTAATCTCGCGTTATAGCAATCAGCCCCAGCATTTT. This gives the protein CASRLISRYSNQPQHF.

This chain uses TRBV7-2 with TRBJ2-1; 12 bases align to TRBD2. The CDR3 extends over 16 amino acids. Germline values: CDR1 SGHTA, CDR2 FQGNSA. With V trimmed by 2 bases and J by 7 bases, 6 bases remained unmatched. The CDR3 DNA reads TGTGCCAGCAGCTTAAGACTAGCGGGAGCTCCAAATGAGCAGTTCTTC. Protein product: CASSLRLAGAPNEQFF.

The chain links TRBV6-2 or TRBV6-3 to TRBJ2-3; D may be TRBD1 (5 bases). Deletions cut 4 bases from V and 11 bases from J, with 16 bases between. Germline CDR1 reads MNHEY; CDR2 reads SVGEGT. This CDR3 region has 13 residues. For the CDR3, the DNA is TGTGCCAGCAGTTCCCAGTCGTGGGGCGGGCAGTATTTT. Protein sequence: CASSSQSWGGQYF.